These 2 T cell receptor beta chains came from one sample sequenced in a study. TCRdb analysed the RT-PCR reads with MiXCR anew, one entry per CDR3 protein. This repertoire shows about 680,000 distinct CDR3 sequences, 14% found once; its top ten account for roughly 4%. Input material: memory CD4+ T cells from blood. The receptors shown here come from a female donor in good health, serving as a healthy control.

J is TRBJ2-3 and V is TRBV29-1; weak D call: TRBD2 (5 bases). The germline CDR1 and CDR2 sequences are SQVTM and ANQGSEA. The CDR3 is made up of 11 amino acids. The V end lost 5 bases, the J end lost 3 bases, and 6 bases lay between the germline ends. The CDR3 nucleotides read TGCAGCGTTAGGACTACAGATACGCAGTATTTT. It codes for CSVRTTDTQYF.

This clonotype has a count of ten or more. The CDR3, as DNA: TGCAGCGTAGCCCGGGACACGGCATCCTACGAGCAGTACTTC. This translates into CSVARDTASYEQYF. The V call is TRBV29-1, the J call TRBJ2-7; weak D call: TRBD1 (6 bases). The CDR3 is made up of 14 amino acids. Looked up from germline, CDR1 is SQVTM and CDR2 is ANQGSEA. The ends were cut back, 6 bases at V and 1 base at J, with 16 bases in the middle.